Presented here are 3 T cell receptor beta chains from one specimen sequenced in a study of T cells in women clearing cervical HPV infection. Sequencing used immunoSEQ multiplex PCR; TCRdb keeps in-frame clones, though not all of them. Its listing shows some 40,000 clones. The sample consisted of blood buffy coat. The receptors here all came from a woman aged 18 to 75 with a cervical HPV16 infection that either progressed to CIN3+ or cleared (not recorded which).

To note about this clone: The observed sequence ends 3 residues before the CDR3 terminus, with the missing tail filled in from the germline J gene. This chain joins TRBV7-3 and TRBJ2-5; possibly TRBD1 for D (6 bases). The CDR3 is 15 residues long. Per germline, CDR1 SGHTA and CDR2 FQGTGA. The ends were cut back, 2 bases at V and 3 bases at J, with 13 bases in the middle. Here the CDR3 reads CASSLLGQPEETQYF. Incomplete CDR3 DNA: TGTGCCAGCAGCTTACTCGGACAGCCAGAAGAGACC.

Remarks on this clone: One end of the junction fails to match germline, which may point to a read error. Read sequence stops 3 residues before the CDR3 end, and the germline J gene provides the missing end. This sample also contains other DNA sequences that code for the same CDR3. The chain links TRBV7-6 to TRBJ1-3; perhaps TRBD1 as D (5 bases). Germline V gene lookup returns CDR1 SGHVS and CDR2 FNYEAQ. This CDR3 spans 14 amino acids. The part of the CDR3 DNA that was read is TGTGCCAGCAGCTTAAGTCAGGGAGGAAACACG. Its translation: CASSLSQGGNT. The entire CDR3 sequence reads CASSLSQGGNTIYF.

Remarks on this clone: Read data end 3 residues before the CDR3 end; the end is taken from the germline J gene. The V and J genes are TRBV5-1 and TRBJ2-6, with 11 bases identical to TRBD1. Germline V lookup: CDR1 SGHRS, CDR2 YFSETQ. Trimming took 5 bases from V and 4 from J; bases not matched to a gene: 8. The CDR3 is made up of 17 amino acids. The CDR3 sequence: CASRAGTGGAGANVLTF. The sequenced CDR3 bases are TGCGCCAGCAGGGCCGGGACAGGGGGGGCAGGGGCCAACGTC.